Presented here are 18 T cell receptor beta chains from one specimen sequenced in a study of human T cells and chemical hapten exposure. Time point reported: patch test 3, about 24 weeks after DPC sensitization. Documented treatment: therapeutic diphenylcyclopropenone sensitization with weekly scalp DPC. Unfractionated whole blood yielded the extracted total RNA. Each CDR3 protein is one row after TCRdb ran MiXCR on the RACE reads. Here the sample spans just under 40,000 distinct CDR3 sequences, about 12% being singletons. The sample here was whole blood, taken in connection with sensitization to the hapten diphenylcyclopropenone (DPC). The source of these receptors is a woman in her thirties or forties with alopecia areata. Some clones in this sample may be carry-over from other donors' samples.

Within the sample, this clonotype is medium-sized. CDR3 sequence reads: CSGVEAYNEQFF. CDR3 DNA sequence: TGCAGCGGCGTAGAGGCCTACAATGAGCAGTTCTTC. The chain recombines TRBV29-1 with TRBJ2-1; D gene uncertain. Germline CDR1 reads SQVTM; CDR2 reads ANQGSEA. Trimming cost V 7 bases and J 2 bases, with 9 bases left between them. The CDR3 is made up of 12 amino acids.

The chain carries TRBV4-1 and TRBJ1-1; no definite D call. CDR3 size: 14 residues. Germline values: CDR1 MGHRA, CDR2 YSYEKL. Trimming took off 5 bases at V and 2 bases at J, with 12 bases between the two ends. The CDR3 DNA reads TGCGCCAGCAGCTCCCTCGTAGTAAACACTGAAGCTTTCTTT. It specifies CASSSLVVNTEAFF.

This clonotype has a count of ten or more. CDR3 nucleotides: TGTGCCAGCAGCCCAAGGTGGCAGGGGAATGAAAAACTGTTTTTT. Translated, it gives CASSPRWQGNEKLFF. The chain has TRBV9 and TRBJ1-4, with TRBD1 as a possible D gene (6 bases). Per the germline V gene, CDR1 is SGDLS and CDR2 is YYNGEE. V dropped 4 bases and J dropped 5 bases, with 15 bases sitting between them. The CDR3 consists of 15 residues. The whole variable domain, filled in from reference TRBV9 and TRBJ1-4, reads DSGVTQTPKHLITATGQRVTLRCSPRSGDLSVYWYQQSLDQGLQFLIQYYNGEERAKGNILERFSAQQFPDLHSELNLSSLELGDSALYFCASSPRWQGNEKLFFGSGTQLSVL.

This clonotype was counted between two and nine times. V and J are TRBV3-1 and TRBJ2-1; D is uncertain. The CDR3 consists of 15 residues. V was cut by 3 bases and J by 3 bases, with 12 bases left in between. Germline loops: CDR1 LGHDT, CDR2 YNNKEL (reference sequence). Here the CDR3 DNA reads TGTGCCAGCAGCCAGCAGCGAATAAACTACAATGAGCAGTTCTTC. Protein product: CASSQQRINYNEQFF.

This clonotype showed up just a few times. The chain has TRBV20-1 and TRBJ2-1, with D unresolved. Germline CDR1 and CDR2: DFQATT and SNEGSKA (reference sequence). This CDR3 spans 13 amino acids. The ends were cut back, 4 bases at V and 6 bases at J, with 13 bases in the middle. For the CDR3, the DNA is TGCAGTGCTACCATAAACCCTCGCAATGAGCAGTTCTTC. The encoded protein is CSATINPRNEQFF.

This clonotype was detected many times. The chain links TRBV29-1 to TRBJ1-2; 8 nucleotides agree with TRBD1. With 7 bases clipped from V and 3 bases from J, the junction kept 7 bases outside the gene matches. Germline-derived CDR1 and CDR2 are SQVTM and ANQGSEA. The CDR3 is 13 amino acids. CDR3 coding DNA: TGCAGCGGACAGGGGCCTTACGACTATGGCTACACCTTC. Protein sequence: CSGQGPYDYGYTF.

The sample holds a few counts of this clonotype. V is TRBV27 and J is TRBJ2-2; the D is unclear. This CDR3 spans 12 amino acids. Looked up from germline, CDR1 is MNHEY and CDR2 is SMNVEV (reference sequence). Between the trimmed V and J ends, which lost 5 bases and 4 bases, there was a span of 5 bases. The CDR3 region is CASSLLTGELFF. CDR3 nucleotides: TGTGCCAGCAGTCTCCTCACCGGGGAGCTGTTTTTT.

This clonotype has only a few counts. The chain carries TRBV29-1 and TRBJ2-5; D is unclear. V lost 1 base, J lost 2 bases, and 8 bases lay in between. Germline V gives CDR1 SQVTM, CDR2 ANQGSEA. CDR3 length: 13 residues. The CDR3 DNA follows: TGCAGCGTTGAAGCTGGCACACAAGAGACCCAGTACTTC. Amino acid sequence: CSVEAGTQETQYF. The full variable domain, in which reference TRBV29-1 and TRBJ2-5 provide the parts outside the CDR3, is SAVISQKPSRDICQRGTSLTIQCQVDSQVTMMFWYRQQPGQSLTLIATANQGSEATYESGFVIDKFPISRPNLTFSTLTVSNMSPEDSSIYLCSVEAGTQETQYFGPGTRLLVL.

This clonotype was picked up a small number of times. The genes are TRBV9 and TRBJ2-4, with 10 bases aligning to TRBD1. V shed 0 bases, J shed 11 bases, and the junction held 8 bases outside the gene matches. Germline V lookup: CDR1 SGDLS, CDR2 YYNGEE. This CDR3 has 15 residues. In nucleotides, the CDR3 is TGTGCCAGCAGCGTAGGGGACAGGGGCCCGGCCGTTCAGTACTTC. Translated, it gives CASSVGDRGPAVQYF. The full variable domain, its missing parts supplied by reference TRBV9 and TRBJ2-4, is DSGVTQTPKHLITATGQRVTLRCSPRSGDLSVYWYQQSLDQGLQFLIQYYNGEERAKGNILERFSAQQFPDLHSELNLSSLELGDSALYFCASSVGDRGPAVQYFGAGTRLSVL.

This clonotype was counted only a few times. This rearrangement joins TRBV28 to TRBJ1-6; no clear D gene. Germline CDR1 is MDHEN and CDR2 is SYDVKM. V was pared by 7 bases and J by 0 bases, with 10 bases between. The CDR3 is 15 amino acids. This CDR3 reads CASTAGTSYNSPLHF. In DNA form, the CDR3 reads TGTGCCAGCACTGCGGGAACCTCCTATAATTCACCCCTCCACTTT. Looking up the rest from reference TRBV28 and TRBJ1-6 gives the full variable domain: DVKVTQSSRYLVKRTGEKVFLECVQDMDHENMFWYRQDPGLGLRLIYFSYDVKMKEKGDIPEGYSVSREKKERFSLILESASTNQTSMYLCASTAGTSYNSPLHFGNGTRLTVT.

The chain couples TRBV4-3 to TRBJ1-2; the D gene is possibly TRBD1 (5 bases). This CDR3 is 15 amino acids long. Trimming stripped 1 base from V and 8 bases from J, with 17 bases between. CDR1 is LGHNA, CDR2 YSLEER, per germline. CDR3: CASSQVPGAEGGYTF. Here the CDR3 DNA reads TGCGCCAGCAGCCAAGTTCCTGGGGCTGAGGGGGGCTACACCTTC.

This clonotype was observed many times. This chain links TRBV12-3 or TRBV12-4 with TRBJ2-7; 8 bases fit TRBD1. The CDR3 extends over 14 amino acids. Unmatched junction bases numbered 12, after V lost 5 bases and J lost 9 bases. CDR3 DNA: TGTGCCAGCAGTCCCCGCGGGACAGGAGAAAGGCAGTACTTC. Amino acid sequence: CASSPRGTGERQYF.

This chain connects TRBV5-1 to TRBJ2-6; 7 bases agree with TRBD1. The germline gives CDR1 SGHRS, CDR2 YFSETQ. The CDR3 consists of 18 residues. J lost 0 bases, V lost 6 bases, and 12 bases had no gene match. In DNA form, the CDR3 reads TGCGCCAGCAAGGTTCTAGGGGGCACTGGCTCTGGGGCCAACGTCCTGACTTTC. Protein: CASKVLGGTGSGANVLTF. The whole variable domain, remainder taken from reference TRBV5-1 and TRBJ2-6, is KAGVTQTPRYLIKTRGQQVTLSCSPISGHRSVSWYQQTPGQGLQFLFEYFSETQRNKGNFPGRFSGRQFSNSRSEMNVSTLELGDSALYLCASKVLGGTGSGANVLTFGAGSRLTVL.

This clonotype was recorded many times. The rearrangement uses TRBV19 and TRBJ2-7; D gene unclear. Germline loops: CDR1 LNHDA, CDR2 SQIVND (reference sequence). Trimming removed 1 base from V and 0 bases from J, with 7 bases in between. The CDR3 sequence is 14 residues long. The CDR3 DNA is TGTGCCAGTAGTATAGGATCCCCCTCCTACGAGCAGTACTTC. This sequence encodes CASSIGSPSYEQYF.

This clonotype was seen repeatedly, ten times or more. The chain combines TRBV18 with TRBJ1-5, with D perhaps TRBD1 (6 bases). V was cut by 2 bases and J by 0 bases, with 8 bases left in between. The CDR3 covers 15 residues. The V gene's germline CDR1 is KGHSH and CDR2 LQKENI. DNA of the CDR3: TGTGCCAGCTCACCAAGGGGGGATAGCAATCAGCCCCAGCATTTT. This codes for CASSPRGDSNQPQHF.

The rearrangement joins TRBV7-2 to TRBJ1-1; D is unresolved. The V gene's germline CDR1 is SGHTA and CDR2 FQGNSA. The CDR3 loop spans 13 amino acids. V lost 3 bases and J 2 bases, leaving 7 bases between the germline ends. CDR3 in DNA: TGTGCCAGCAGCTTCGACGGAAACACTGAAGCTTTCTTT. Translated: CASSFDGNTEAFF.

The rearrangement links TRBV10-2 to TRBJ2-3, with TRBD2 as a possible D gene (6 bases). CDR3 size: 14 residues. Trimming took 6 bases from V and 5 from J, leaving 15 bases between them. Per germline, CDR1 WSHSY and CDR2 SAAADI. The CDR3 DNA reads as TGCGCCAGCAGGGGGACTTTGGGGGGAGATACGCAGTATTTT. Residues: CASRGTLGGDTQYF.

The gene calls are TRBV5-1 and TRBJ2-4, with 9 bases lining up with TRBD1. The ends lost 0 bases at V and 8 bases at J; junction bases unmatched: 9. CDR3 length: 16 residues. Germline V CDR1 and CDR2: SGHRS, YFSETQ. The CDR3 reads CASSLENRGHVDIQYF. CDR3 bases: TGCGCCAGCAGCTTGGAGAACAGGGGGCACGTGGACATTCAGTACTTC.